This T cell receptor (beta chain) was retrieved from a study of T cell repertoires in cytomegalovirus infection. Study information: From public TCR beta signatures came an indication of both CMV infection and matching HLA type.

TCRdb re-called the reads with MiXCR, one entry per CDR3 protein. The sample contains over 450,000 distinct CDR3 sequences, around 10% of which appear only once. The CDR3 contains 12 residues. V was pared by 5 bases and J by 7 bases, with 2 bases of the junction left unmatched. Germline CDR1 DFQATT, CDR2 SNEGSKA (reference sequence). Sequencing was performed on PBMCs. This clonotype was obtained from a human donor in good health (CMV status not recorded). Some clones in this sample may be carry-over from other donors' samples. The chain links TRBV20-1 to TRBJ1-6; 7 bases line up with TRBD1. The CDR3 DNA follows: TGCAGTGCTGACAGGGAGAATTCACCCCTCCACTTT. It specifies CSADRENSPLHF.